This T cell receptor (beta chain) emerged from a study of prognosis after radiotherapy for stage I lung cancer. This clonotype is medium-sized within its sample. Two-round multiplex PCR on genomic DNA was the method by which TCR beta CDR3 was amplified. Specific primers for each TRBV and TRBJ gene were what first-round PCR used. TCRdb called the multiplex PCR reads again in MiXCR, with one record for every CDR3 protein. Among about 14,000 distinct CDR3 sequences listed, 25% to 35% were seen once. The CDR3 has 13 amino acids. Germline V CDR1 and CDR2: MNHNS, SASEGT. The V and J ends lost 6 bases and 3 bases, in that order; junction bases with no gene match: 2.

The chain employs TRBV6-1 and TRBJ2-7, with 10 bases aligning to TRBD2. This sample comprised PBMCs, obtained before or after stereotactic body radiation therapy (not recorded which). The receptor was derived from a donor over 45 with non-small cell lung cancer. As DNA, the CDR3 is TGTGCCAGCAGACCTAGCGGGAGCTACGAGCAGTACTTC. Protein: CASRPSGSYEQYF.